The next 2 T cell receptor beta chains were all read from a single sample in a study of T cells in Graves' hyperthyroidism and ophthalmopathy. RNA transcripts were the template for amplifying TCR beta CDR3 regions. HTBI primers were employed in a first-round RT-PCR of the TCR CDR3. From the multiplex PCR reads, TCRdb called clonotypes with MiXCR, one entry per CDR3 protein. The sample includes 300,000 to 450,000 distinct CDR3 sequences, roughly 13% of them seen just once. Sequenced: blood. These receptors originate from a woman younger than 30 with Graves' hyperthyroidism.

This clonotype was found many times. The V gene is TRBV2, the J gene TRBJ2-1; maybe TRBD1 (6 bases). The CDR3 covers 16 residues. V was cut by 1 base and J by 5 bases, with 15 bases left in between. Per the germline V gene, CDR1 is SNHLY and CDR2 is FYNNEI. The CDR3, as DNA: TGTGCCAGCAGTGAAGTTCGGCAGGGGACCAACAATGAGCAGTTCTTC. It translates to CASSEVRQGTNNEQFF.

This chain uses TRBV7-3 with TRBJ1-2; maybe TRBD1 (5 bases). The CDR3 totals 14 residues. Trimming shortened V by 2 bases and J by 4 bases, and 11 bases separated the two germline ends. Germline V gene lookup returns CDR1 SGHTA and CDR2 FQGTGA. This CDR3 reads CASSLYPGPYGYTF. The CDR3 nucleotides read TGTGCCAGCAGCTTATACCCGGGGCCCTATGGCTACACCTTC.